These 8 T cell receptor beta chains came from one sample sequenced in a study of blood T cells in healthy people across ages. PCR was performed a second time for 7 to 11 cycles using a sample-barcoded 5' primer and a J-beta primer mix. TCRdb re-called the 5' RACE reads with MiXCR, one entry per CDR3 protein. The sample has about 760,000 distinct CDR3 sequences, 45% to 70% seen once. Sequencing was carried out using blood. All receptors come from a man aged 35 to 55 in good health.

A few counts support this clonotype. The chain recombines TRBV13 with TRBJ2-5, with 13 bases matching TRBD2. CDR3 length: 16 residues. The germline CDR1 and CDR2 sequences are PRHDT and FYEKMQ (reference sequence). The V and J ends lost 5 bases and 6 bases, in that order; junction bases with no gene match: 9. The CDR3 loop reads CASSPARTSGGQTQYF. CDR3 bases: TGTGCCAGCAGCCCTGCCCGGACTAGCGGGGGACAGACCCAGTACTTC.

The CDR3 DNA reads TGTGCCAGCAGCTACCGCGGGACAGGGTACAATGAGCAGTTCTTC. This encodes CASSYRGTGYNEQFF. This chain links TRBV7-9 with TRBJ2-1; 9 bases match TRBD1. This CDR3 comprises 15 residues. The V segment lost 4 bases and the J segment 4 bases; nucleotides outside the gene matches: 5. Per germline, CDR1 SEHNR and CDR2 FQNEAQ (reference sequence).

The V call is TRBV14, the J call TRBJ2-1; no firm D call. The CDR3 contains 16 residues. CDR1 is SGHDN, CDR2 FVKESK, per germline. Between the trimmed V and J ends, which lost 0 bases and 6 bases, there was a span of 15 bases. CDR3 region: CASSQERWLSFNEQFF. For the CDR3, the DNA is TGTGCCAGCAGCCAAGAGCGATGGTTGAGTTTCAATGAGCAGTTCTTC.

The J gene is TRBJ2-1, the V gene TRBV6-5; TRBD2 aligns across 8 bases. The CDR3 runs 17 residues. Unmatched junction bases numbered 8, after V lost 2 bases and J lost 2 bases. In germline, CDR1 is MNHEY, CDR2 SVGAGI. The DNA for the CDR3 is TGTGCCAGCAGTTACCGACTATTAGCGGGGACCTACAATGAGCAGTTCTTC. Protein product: CASSYRLLAGTYNEQFF.

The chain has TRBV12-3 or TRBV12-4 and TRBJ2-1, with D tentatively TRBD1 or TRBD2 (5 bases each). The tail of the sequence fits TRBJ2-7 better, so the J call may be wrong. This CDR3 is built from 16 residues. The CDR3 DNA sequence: TGTGCCAGCAGTCCCTCATGGGGGAGCTCCTACAATGAGCAGTACTTC. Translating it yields CASSPSWGSSYNEQYF.

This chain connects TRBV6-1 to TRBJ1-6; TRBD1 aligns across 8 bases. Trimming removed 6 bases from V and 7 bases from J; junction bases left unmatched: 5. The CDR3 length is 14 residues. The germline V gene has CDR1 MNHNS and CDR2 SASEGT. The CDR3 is CASRATGDNSPLHF. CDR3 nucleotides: TGTGCCAGCAGAGCGACAGGGGACAATTCACCCCTCCACTTT.

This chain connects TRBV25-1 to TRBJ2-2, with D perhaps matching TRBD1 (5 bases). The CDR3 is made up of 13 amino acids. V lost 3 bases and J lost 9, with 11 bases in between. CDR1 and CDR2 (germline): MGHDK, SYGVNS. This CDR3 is CASSDSLGRELFF. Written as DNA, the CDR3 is TGTGCCAGCAGTGATAGTTTGGGGCGGGAGCTGTTTTTT.

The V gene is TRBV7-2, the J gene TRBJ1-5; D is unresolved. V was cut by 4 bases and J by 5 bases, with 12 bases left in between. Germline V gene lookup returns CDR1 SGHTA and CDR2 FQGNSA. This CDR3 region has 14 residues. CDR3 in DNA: TGTGCCAGCAGCTATTACGGAGTGGATCAGCCCCAGCATTTT. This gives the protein CASSYYGVDQPQHF.